This TCR beta chain was retrieved from a study of blood T cell repertoires in COVID-19. Study background: Italy, Spain and the United States were the sources of the convalescent and acute COVID-19 samples. Sample material is recorded as cDNA or gDNA derived from T cells, B-cell-depleted T cells, or PBMCs.

Original processing notes: By means of reference gene primer amplification, nucleated cell counts were estimated. Sequenced by immunoSEQ multiplex PCR; TCRdb stores in-frame clones only, minus some. V and J calls and clone size are as listed in that table; D and trimming were resolved from the DNA. The sample lists 70,000 to 80,000 clones, roughly 87% occurring once. Germline V CDR1 and CDR2: SGHNT, YENEEA. The CDR3 extends over 15 amino acids. J gave up 0 bases and V 5 bases, and 6 bases lay outside the gene matches. The clonotype comes from a middle-aged man with acute or convalescent COVID-19. The V and J genes are TRBV11-3 and TRBJ2-5; TRBD1 matches at 7 bases. Source material: peripheral blood. The CDR3 nucleotides are TGTGCCAGCAGCGAACGGACAGGCCACCAAGAGACCCAGTACTTC. This encodes CASSERTGHQETQYF.